These 21 T cell receptor beta chains share one sample of origin, sequenced in a study of blood T cell repertoires in COVID-19. Assay: immunoSEQ multiplex PCR; the TCRdb copy retains only in-frame clones and omits some. Found here are 30,000 to 40,000 clones, 80% of them singletons; the top ten hold about 40%. The specimen was peripheral blood. The receptors were sampled from a man older than 75 with active or convalescent COVID-19.

The rearrangement links TRBV29-1 to TRBJ1-1; D not certain. V was clipped by 0 bases and J by 4 bases, with 12 bases between them. CDR1 SQVTM and CDR2 ANQGSEA come from the germline V gene. This CDR3 has 14 amino acids. The CDR3 DNA sequence: TGCAGCGTTGAAGATCCGACACGAACCACTGAAGCTTTCTTT. This encodes CSVEDPTRTTEAFF. The whole variable domain, remainder taken from reference TRBV29-1 and TRBJ1-1, is SAVISQKPSRDICQRGTSLTIQCQVDSQVTMMFWYRQQPGQSLTLIATANQGSEATYESGFVIDKFPISRPNLTFSTLTVSNMSPEDSSIYLCSVEDPTRTTEAFFGQGTRLTVV.

The rearrangement joins TRBV6-5 to TRBJ1-5; tentatively, D is TRBD1 (5 bases). The germline CDR1 and CDR2 sequences are MNHEY and SVGAGI. With 5 bases removed from V and 0 bases from J, the gap between germline ends came to 11 bases. This CDR3 is built from 15 residues. CDR3 sequence (DNA): TGTGCCAGCAGTCCCGGACAATATAGCAATCAGCCCCAGCATTTT. This translates into CASSPGQYSNQPQHF.

The chain uses TRBV30 and TRBJ1-1, with 7 nucleotides matching TRBD1. Germline assignment: CDR1 GTSNPN and CDR2 SVGIG (reference sequence). With V trimmed by 0 bases and J by 2 bases, 3 bases remained unmatched. This CDR3 spans 14 amino acids. The CDR3 is CAWSVGQVNTEAFF. The CDR3, as DNA: TGTGCCTGGAGTGTCGGACAGGTCAACACTGAAGCTTTCTTT.

This chain's CDR3 is CASSTPVVEGYTF. CDR3 nucleotide sequence: TGTGCCAGTAGTACCCCGGTGGTAGAGGGCTACACCTTC. This chain links TRBV19 with TRBJ1-2; D uncertain. V was clipped by 4 bases and J by 8 bases, with 14 bases between them. Germline V lookup: CDR1 LNHDA, CDR2 SQIVND (reference sequence). The CDR3 has 13 residues. The full variable domain, rest sourced from reference TRBV19 and TRBJ1-2, is DGGITQSPKYLFRKEGQNVTLSCEQNLNHDAMYWYRQDPGQGLRLIYYSQIVNDFQKGDIAEGYSVSREKKESFPLTVTSAQKNPTAFYLCASSTPVVEGYTFGSGTRLTVV.

The chain carries TRBV6-1 and TRBJ2-5; 9 nucleotides agree with TRBD2. Germline CDR1 reads MNHNS; CDR2 reads SASEGT. V was pared by 3 bases and J by 5 bases, with 7 bases of the junction left unmatched. The CDR3 loop spans 15 amino acids. In DNA, the CDR3 is TGTGCCAGCAGTGAGACAGTCGCGGGGGGGGAGACCCAGTACTTC. Translated, it gives CASSETVAGGETQYF.

This chain connects TRBV11-2 to TRBJ2-5; D uncertain. The CDR3 covers 12 residues. Germline V gene sequence: CDR1 SGHAT, CDR2 FQNNGV. Trimming removed 5 bases at V and 0 bases at J, with 4 bases between. The CDR3 loop is CASSPYQETQYF. Written as DNA, the CDR3 is TGTGCCAGCAGCCCATACCAAGAGACCCAGTACTTC.

The chain couples TRBV28 to TRBJ2-5; TRBD2 agrees at 9 bases. Germline assignment: CDR1 MDHEN and CDR2 SYDVKM. Trimming cost V 2 bases and J 3 bases; bases outside gene matches: 4. The CDR3 sequence is 15 residues long. The CDR3 region is CASSLQTSGKETQYF. In DNA form, the CDR3 reads TGTGCCAGCAGTTTACAGACTAGCGGCAAAGAGACCCAGTACTTC.

The chain links TRBV7-9 to TRBJ1-4, with 9 bases lining up with TRBD1. V lost 5 bases and J lost 6; bases outside the gene matches: 4. This CDR3 is 14 amino acids long. Germline assignment: CDR1 SEHNR and CDR2 FQNEAQ (reference sequence). The CDR3 DNA is TGTGCCAGCAGCGAACAGGGGGCGGATGAAAAACTGTTTTTT. It translates to CASSEQGADEKLFF.

The chain uses TRBV28 and TRBJ1-2, with TRBD1 matching 11 bases. The V gene end was trimmed by 2 bases and the J gene end by 8 bases; junction bases not matched to a gene: 7. CDR1 is MDHEN and CDR2 is SYDVKM in the germline V gene. The CDR3 loop spans 15 amino acids. The CDR3 spells CASSLGGQGARGYTF. For the CDR3, the DNA is TGTGCCAGCAGTTTAGGAGGACAGGGGGCGCGGGGCTACACCTTC.

This chain joins TRBV5-1 and TRBJ2-1, with 7 bases that match TRBD1. J was trimmed by 9 bases and V by 4 bases; bases with no gene match: 10. Germline CDR1 is SGHRS and CDR2 is YFSETQ. The CDR3 spans 14 residues. CDR3 in amino acids: CASSATGLSGEQFF. CDR3 bases: TGCGCCAGCAGCGCGACAGGGCTGTCTGGTGAGCAGTTCTTC.

V and J are TRBV2 and TRBJ2-7; the D gene is possibly TRBD1 (6 bases). Trimming removed 4 bases at V and 6 bases at J, with 7 bases between. The CDR3 is made up of 11 amino acids. CDR1 and CDR2 from the germline V gene are SNHLY and FYNNEI. The CDR3 DNA follows: TGTGCCAGCAGTGGAGGGGGCGAGCAGTACTTC. It codes for CASSGGGEQYF.

This chain joins TRBV27 and TRBJ2-1; D is uncertain. The CDR3 runs to 13 residues. V gave up 3 bases and J gave up 2 bases, with 5 bases separating them. Germline loops: CDR1 MNHEY, CDR2 SMNVEV (reference sequence). The CDR3 bases are TGTGCCAGCAGTTTGTTCGCCTACAATGAGCAGTTCTTC. Its translation is CASSLFAYNEQFF.

This chain joins TRBV28 and TRBJ1-2; 7 bases agree with TRBD1. CDR1 is MDHEN, CDR2 SYDVKM, per germline. V trimming: 4 bases; J trimming: 0 bases; junction bases outside the gene matches: 11. This CDR3 comprises 17 residues. The CDR3 region is CASSSDGDRYTNYGYTF. CDR3 DNA: TGTGCCAGCAGTTCCGACGGGGACAGATATACTAACTATGGCTACACCTTC.

This clone was detected once. The chain couples TRBV5-4 to TRBJ1-1, with D perhaps TRBD1 (5 bases). The V end lost 5 bases, the J end lost 2 bases, and 10 bases lay between the germline ends. Per the germline V gene, CDR1 is SGHNT and CDR2 is YYREEE (reference sequence). This CDR3 is 13 amino acids long. As DNA, the CDR3 is TGTGCCAGCAGAAATCAGGGTAACACTGAAGCTTTCTTT. Its translation: CASRNQGNTEAFF.

The chain joins TRBV6-5 to TRBJ1-1; no firm D call. The CDR3 has 15 residues. The germline CDR1 and CDR2 sequences are MNHEY and SVGAGI. V dropped 7 bases and J dropped 5 bases, with 20 bases sitting between them. CDR3 amino acids: CASKEPGVGRTEAFF. The CDR3 nucleotides read TGTGCCAGCAAGGAACCCGGGGTCGGGAGAACTGAAGCTTTCTTT.

This clone showed up just once. The gene calls are TRBV11-2 and TRBJ1-1; 9 nucleotides align to TRBD1. The CDR3 sequence is 15 residues long. Trimming cost V 5 bases and J 4 bases; bases outside gene matches: 8. Germline values: CDR1 SGHAT, CDR2 FQNNGV. Here the CDR3 DNA reads TGTGCCAGCAGCATTCAAACAGGGGGCAGCACTGAAGCTTTCTTT. It specifies CASSIQTGGSTEAFF.

This chain links TRBV7-8 with TRBJ1-3, with 10 bases fitting TRBD1. Germline V gene lookup returns CDR1 SGHVS and CDR2 FQNEAQ. The CDR3 has 17 residues. Germline trimming cut 0 bases from V and 5 bases from J; bases unmatched to any gene: 7. In DNA form, the CDR3 reads TGTGCCAGCAGCTTAGCGGGGACAGGGGTCGTTAGAAACACCATATATTTT. Protein sequence: CASSLAGTGVVRNTIYF. The variable domain in full, with the rest retrieved from reference TRBV7-8 and TRBJ1-3, is GAGVSQSPRYKVAKRGQDVALRCDPISGHVSLFWYQQALGQGPEFLTYFQNEAQLDKSGLPSDRFFAERPEGSVSTLKIQRTQQEDSAVYLCASSLAGTGVVRNTIYFGEGSWLTVV.

The J gene is TRBJ1-2, the V gene TRBV2; the D gene is possibly TRBD1 (5 bases). Trimming took off 2 bases at V and 6 bases at J, with 7 bases between the two ends. Germline values: CDR1 SNHLY, CDR2 FYNNEI. The CDR3 runs to 12 residues. Written as DNA, the CDR3 is TGTGCCAGCAGTGAATCGGGGGATGGCTACACCTTC. Translating it yields CASSESGDGYTF.

The chain recombines TRBV5-4 with TRBJ2-5; 9 bases are shared with TRBD1. V dropped 5 bases and J dropped 4; count of bases not matched to a gene: 6. The CDR3 sequence is 14 residues long. CDR1 and CDR2 (germline): SGHNT, YYREEE (reference sequence). The CDR3 loop is CASRPGQGSETQYF. In DNA form, the CDR3 reads TGTGCCAGCAGACCCGGACAGGGGTCAGAGACCCAGTACTTC.

This chain joins TRBV28 and TRBJ1-4; D remains ambiguous. The CDR3 covers 15 residues. Germline assignment: CDR1 MDHEN and CDR2 SYDVKM. V gave up 6 bases and J gave up 0 bases, with 11 bases separating them. Here the CDR3 DNA reads TGTGCCAGCAGCACCTTAGTTGCAACTAATGAAAAACTGTTTTTT. Residues: CASSTLVATNEKLFF.

V usage is TRBV28 and J usage is TRBJ2-1; 8 bases agree with TRBD2. From germline, CDR1 is MDHEN and CDR2 SYDVKM. J was trimmed by 15 bases and V by 3 bases; bases with no gene match: 7. CDR3 length equals 12 residues. Written as DNA, the CDR3 is TGTGCCAGCAGTTTGGTCAGCGGGAGTTTGTTCTTC. Amino acid sequence: CASSLVSGSLFF.